This TCR beta chain was profiled in a study of radiotherapy plus CTLA-4 blockade in lung cancer. Study in general: Around 20% of enrolled patients responded objectively, and 25% to 40% had disease control.

V was clipped by 0 bases and J by 2 bases; unmatched bases: 3. The germline CDR1 and CDR2 sequences are MNHEY and SVGAGI. The CDR3 extends over 15 amino acids. People whose metastatic non-small-cell lung cancer was chemo-refractory got focal radiation along with CTLA-4 blockade by ipilimumab. Produced via immunoSEQ multiplex PCR; TCRdb's table is partial and in-frame only. The table includes 90,000 to 100,000 clones, 85% to 90% detected once. Notes on the study in general: Some TCR clones had been derived from tumors. These clones expanded in peripheral blood after radiotherapy plus ipilimumab. The best prediction of response reportedly came from early blood T cell clone dynamics, with interferon-beta.

With respect to this clone: The antigen is unknown.

The J gene is TRBJ1-1, the V gene TRBV6-5; 7 bases line up with TRBD1. This sample comprised peripheral blood, obtained from a patient treated with radiotherapy plus ipilimumab. This TCR was recovered from a human donor with non-small cell lung cancer that progressed on radiotherapy plus ipilimumab. The CDR3 DNA sequence: TGTGCCAGCAGTTACTCACAGGGGATTAACACTGAAGCTTTCTTT. The encoded protein is CASSYSQGINTEAFF.